Following are 22 T cell receptor beta chains from one sample sequenced in a study of CD8+ T cells in alopecia areata. The sample's treatment: oral pan-JAK inhibitor, 5-10 mg twice daily. Extraction and reverse transcription of RNA yielded cDNA as the sequencing template. Clones were sequenced by immunoSEQ multiplex PCR, and TCRdb holds only the in-frame ones, with some missing. The repertoire holds some 80,000 clones, around 65% seen once, with about 25% in the top ten. Sequenced here: CD8+ T cells sorted from blood, sampled at week 24, from a patient treated with tofacitinib. The source of these receptors is a human donor with alopecia areata.

The chain carries TRBV29-1 and TRBJ2-1; weak D call: TRBD1 (6 bases). The CDR3 extends over 20 amino acids. Germline lookup yields CDR1 SQVTM and CDR2 ANQGSEA. V lost 0 bases, J lost 0 bases, and 24 bases lay in between. This chain's CDR3 is CSVEDRPRRYRERSYNEQFF. CDR3 nucleotide sequence: TGCAGCGTTGAAGATCGTCCTCGTCGGTACAGGGAGCGCTCCTACAATGAGCAGTTCTTC.

J is TRBJ2-5 and V is TRBV7-9, with a possible D match to TRBD2 (5 bases). V gave up 1 base and J gave up 0 bases, with 12 bases separating them. The CDR3 covers 16 residues. Germline assignment: CDR1 SEHNR and CDR2 FQNEAQ (reference sequence). The CDR3 region has the DNA TGTGCCAGCAGCTTAGTAGGATTCGGGGACCAAGAGACCCAGTACTTC. Its protein is CASSLVGFGDQETQYF.

V and J are TRBV9 and TRBJ1-1, with 11 positions matching TRBD1. The germline gives CDR1 SGDLS, CDR2 YYNGEE. This CDR3 has 16 amino acids. The trim removed 2 bases at V and 5 bases at J, leaving 8 bases unmatched. The CDR3 DNA reads as TGTGCCAGCAGCGTCCTCCCTGGACAGGGGGCAACTGAAGCTTTCTTT. As protein: CASSVLPGQGATEAFF.

The chain links TRBV5-4 to TRBJ2-1, with a tentative D call TRBD2 (5 bases). CDR3 length equals 18 residues. Germline loops: CDR1 SGHNT, CDR2 YYREEE (reference sequence). Trimming took off 3 bases at V and 0 bases at J, with 19 bases between the two ends. The DNA of the CDR3 is TGTGCCAGCAGCTCCCAAGGCTCGTCGGGGTTCTCCTACAATGAGCAGTTCTTC. It yields the protein CASSSQGSSGFSYNEQFF.

J is TRBJ1-5 and V is TRBV27; D gene ambiguous. The germline V and J ends were trimmed by 0 bases and 2 bases, with 8 bases remaining between them. The V gene's germline CDR1 is MNHEY and CDR2 SMNVEV (reference sequence). This CDR3 region has 15 residues. CDR3 amino acids: CASSLSPRGNQPQHF. CDR3 bases: TGTGCCAGCAGTTTATCACCAAGGGGCAATCAGCCCCAGCATTTT.

The sample holds a few counts of this clone. The chain joins TRBV7-8 to TRBJ2-1; 11 nucleotides agree with TRBD2. After removal of 6 bases from V and 4 bases from J, the junction contained 5 bases not matched to a gene. The CDR3 has 15 amino acids. Per germline, CDR1 SGHVS and CDR2 FQNEAQ. CDR3 in DNA: TGTGCCAGCAGAATCGGGACTAGCGGTTACAATGAGCAGTTCTTC. Translation: CASRIGTSGYNEQFF.

The chain couples TRBV30 to TRBJ2-1; D is ambiguous. Trimming cost V 2 bases and J 9 bases, with 14 bases left between them. Germline assignment: CDR1 GTSNPN and CDR2 SVGIG (reference sequence). The CDR3 runs 13 residues. The CDR3 DNA reads as TGTGCCTGGAGTATGGGCTTTTCGACTGAGCAGTTCTTC. Encoded protein: CAWSMGFSTEQFF.

J is TRBJ2-5 and V is TRBV4-3; perhaps D is TRBD1 or TRBD2 (5 bases each). The J call may be mistaken, given a closer DNA end match to TRBJ2-7. CDR1 LGHNA and CDR2 YSLEER come from the germline V gene. CDR3 length: 14 amino acids. The CDR3 DNA is TGCGCCAGCAGCCAGGGACCAGGGTCCCACGAGCAGTACTTC. Translated: CASSQGPGSHEQYF.

This clone has more than one count but fewer than ten. The chain uses TRBV11-2 and TRBJ2-1, with TRBD1 matching 7 bases. This CDR3 spans 16 amino acids. Germline V CDR1 and CDR2: SGHAT, FQNNGV. Trimming removed 2 bases from V and 7 bases from J; junction bases left unmatched: 11. The CDR3 is CASSLKHRGWDNEQFF. The CDR3 DNA sequence: TGTGCCAGCAGCTTAAAACACAGGGGTTGGGATAATGAGCAGTTCTTC.

The V gene is TRBV5-6, the J gene TRBJ2-3; D unclear. The CDR3 contains 15 residues. Germline loops: CDR1 SGHDT, CDR2 YYEEEE. Trimming took 5 bases from V and 0 from J, leaving 13 bases between them. CDR3 region: CASSGPPISTDTQYF. In DNA form, the CDR3 reads TGTGCCAGCAGTGGCCCACCGATAAGCACAGATACGCAGTATTTT.

V is TRBV6-5 and J is TRBJ2-5; 11 nucleotides line up with TRBD2. The V gene end was trimmed by 2 bases and the J gene end by 5 bases; junction bases not matched to a gene: 1. The CDR3 has 14 amino acids. The germline gives CDR1 MNHEY, CDR2 SVGAGI. The CDR3 sequence: CASSYRTSGETQYF. DNA for the CDR3: TGTGCCAGCAGTTACAGGACTAGCGGGGAGACCCAGTACTTC.

This clone was detected only once. V gene TRBV7-2 combines with J gene TRBJ1-1; 7 positions agree with TRBD1. Germline V gene sequence: CDR1 SGHTA, CDR2 FQGNSA. The CDR3 covers 17 residues. With V trimmed by 5 bases and J by 2 bases, 14 bases remained unmatched. The CDR3 coding sequence is TGTGCCAGCAGCCCTCGGACAGGCCTACTCTTTAACACTGAAGCTTTCTTT. This gives the protein CASSPRTGLLFNTEAFF.

The CDR3 sequence: CASSLYYEQYF. DNA for the CDR3: TGCGCCAGCAGCCTTTACTACGAGCAGTACTTC. The rearrangement links TRBV5-1 to TRBJ2-7; D is unclear. Trimming stripped 4 bases from V and 3 bases from J, with 5 bases between. Looked up from germline, CDR1 is SGHRS and CDR2 is YFSETQ. The CDR3 extends over 11 amino acids.

The chain employs TRBV4-1 and TRBJ2-7; D is possibly TRBD1 or TRBD2 (6 bases each). The CDR3 runs 15 residues. Germline assignment: CDR1 MGHRA and CDR2 YSYEKL. With 3 bases removed from V and 3 bases from J, the gap between germline ends came to 15 bases. In DNA form, the CDR3 reads TGCGCCAGCAGCCAGATAACAGGGACTGGCTACGAGCAGTACTTC. It translates to CASSQITGTGYEQYF.

This clone was counted only a few times. V usage is TRBV28 and J usage is TRBJ2-3; D is ambiguous. The germline V gene has CDR1 MDHEN and CDR2 SYDVKM. Trimming took off 5 bases at V and 2 bases at J, with 8 bases between the two ends. The CDR3 consists of 13 residues. CDR3 nucleotide sequence: TGTGCCAGCAGTGTGGGAATCACAGATACGCAGTATTTT. This gives the protein CASSVGITDTQYF.

V is TRBV7-9 and J is TRBJ2-3, with 8 nucleotides matching TRBD2. The germline V gene has CDR1 SEHNR and CDR2 FQNEAQ (reference sequence). The CDR3 is made up of 17 amino acids. V was clipped by 5 bases and J by 0 bases; unmatched bases: 10. The CDR3 region has the DNA TGTGCCAGCAGCACCCGACTAGCGCCGACTAGCACAGATACGCAGTATTTT. Protein sequence: CASSTRLAPTSTDTQYF.

V and J are TRBV7-9 and TRBJ2-6; 10 bases match TRBD2. The CDR3 contains 15 residues. The trim removed 3 bases at V and 11 bases at J, leaving 7 bases unmatched. CDR1 is SEHNR and CDR2 is FQNEAQ in the germline V gene (reference sequence). CDR3 residues: CASSFVAGGPHVLTF. CDR3 nucleotides: TGTGCCAGCAGCTTCGTAGCGGGAGGCCCTCACGTCCTGACTTTC.

The chain has TRBV7-9 and TRBJ2-7, with 10 nucleotides matching TRBD1. Looked up from germline, CDR1 is SEHNR and CDR2 is FQNEAQ (reference sequence). The length of the CDR3 is 15 residues. Trimming took 5 bases from V and 3 from J; bases not matched to a gene: 7. In nucleotides, the CDR3 is TGTGCCAGCAGCATACCGGGACAGGGGTACTACGAGCAGTACTTC. It codes for CASSIPGQGYYEQYF.

The rearrangement joins TRBV28 to TRBJ2-7, with D hard to call. Germline lookup yields CDR1 MDHEN and CDR2 SYDVKM. The length of the CDR3 is 15 residues. Deletions cut 5 bases from V and 0 bases from J, with 14 bases between. CDR3 nucleotide sequence: TGTGCCAGCAGTATACTTCACGTACCCTCCTACGAGCAGTACTTC. Protein: CASSILHVPSYEQYF. The full variable domain, completed using reference TRBV28 and TRBJ2-7, is DVKVTQSSRYLVKRTGEKVFLECVQDMDHENMFWYRQDPGLGLRLIYFSYDVKMKEKGDIPEGYSVSREKKERFSLILESASTNQTSMYLCASSILHVPSYEQYFGPGTRLTVT.

J is TRBJ1-5 and V is TRBV19, with D perhaps matching TRBD1 (5 bases). Germline CDR1 is LNHDA and CDR2 is SQIVND (reference sequence). There are 13 residues in the CDR3. Between the trimmed V and J ends, which lost 3 bases and 4 bases, there was a span of 7 bases. This CDR3 reads CASSMTENQPQHF. The CDR3 DNA sequence: TGTGCCAGTAGTATGACAGAGAATCAGCCCCAGCATTTT.

The genes are TRBV28 and TRBJ2-2; D uncertain. Between the trimmed V and J ends, which lost 5 bases and 10 bases, there was a span of 17 bases. CDR1 MDHEN and CDR2 SYDVKM come from the germline V gene. The CDR3 is 14 amino acids. CDR3 region: CASSPRQHRLELFF. Here the CDR3 DNA reads TGTGCCAGCAGTCCGAGGCAACACCGTTTGGAGCTGTTTTTT.

CDR3 DNA: TGTGCCAGCAGCATTCGAGGGGATACGCAGTATTTT. Protein sequence: CASSIRGDTQYF. This chain links TRBV9 with TRBJ2-3; possible D gene TRBD2, 5 bases. In germline, CDR1 is SGDLS, CDR2 YYNGEE. The CDR3 is 12 amino acids. V dropped 4 bases and J dropped 6 bases, with 9 bases sitting between them.